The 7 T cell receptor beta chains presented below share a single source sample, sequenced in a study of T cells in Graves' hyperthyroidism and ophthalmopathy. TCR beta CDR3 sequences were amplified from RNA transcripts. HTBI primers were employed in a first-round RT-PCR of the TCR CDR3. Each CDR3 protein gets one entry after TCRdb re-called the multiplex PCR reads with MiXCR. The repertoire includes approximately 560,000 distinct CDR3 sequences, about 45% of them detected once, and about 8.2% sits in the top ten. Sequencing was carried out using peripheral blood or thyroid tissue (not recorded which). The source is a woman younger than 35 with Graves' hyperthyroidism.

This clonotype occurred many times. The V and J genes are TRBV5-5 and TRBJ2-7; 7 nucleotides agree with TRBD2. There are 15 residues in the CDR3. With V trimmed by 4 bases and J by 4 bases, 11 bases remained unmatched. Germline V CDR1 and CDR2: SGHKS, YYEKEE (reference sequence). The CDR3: CASSPWRELGYEQYF. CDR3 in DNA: TGTGCCAGCAGCCCTTGGCGGGAGCTAGGGTACGAGCAGTACTTC. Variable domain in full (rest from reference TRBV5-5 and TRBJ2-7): DAGVTQSPTHLIKTRGQQVTLRCSPISGHKSVSWYQQVLGQGPQFIFQYYEKEERGRGNFPDRFSARQFPNYSSELNVNALLLGDSALYLCASSPWRELGYEQYFGPGTRLTVT.

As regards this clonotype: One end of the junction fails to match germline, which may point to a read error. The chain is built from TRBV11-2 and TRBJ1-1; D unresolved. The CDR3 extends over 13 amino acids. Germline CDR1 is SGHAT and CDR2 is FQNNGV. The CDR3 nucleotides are TGTGCCAACAGCCTAGTACGGATGGGAGCATCTTTCTTT. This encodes CANSLVRMGASFF.

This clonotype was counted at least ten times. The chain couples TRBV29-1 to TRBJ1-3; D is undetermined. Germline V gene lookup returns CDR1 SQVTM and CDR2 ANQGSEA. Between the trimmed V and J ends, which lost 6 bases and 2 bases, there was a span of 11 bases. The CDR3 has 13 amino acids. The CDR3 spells CSVAGKTGNTIYF. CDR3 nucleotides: TGCAGCGTCGCGGGGAAAACTGGAAACACCATATATTTT.

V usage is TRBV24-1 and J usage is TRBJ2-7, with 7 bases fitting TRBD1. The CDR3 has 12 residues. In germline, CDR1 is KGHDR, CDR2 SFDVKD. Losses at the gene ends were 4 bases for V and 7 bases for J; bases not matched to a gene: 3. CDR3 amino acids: CATSEGRGEQYF. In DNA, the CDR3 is TGTGCCACCAGTGAGGGCAGGGGGGAGCAGTACTTC.

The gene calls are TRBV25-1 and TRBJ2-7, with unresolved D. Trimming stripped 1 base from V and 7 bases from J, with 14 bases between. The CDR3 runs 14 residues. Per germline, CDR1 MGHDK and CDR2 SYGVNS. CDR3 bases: TGTGCCAGCAGTGAATCGGTTATCTACAATGAGCAGTACTTC. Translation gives CASSESVIYNEQYF.

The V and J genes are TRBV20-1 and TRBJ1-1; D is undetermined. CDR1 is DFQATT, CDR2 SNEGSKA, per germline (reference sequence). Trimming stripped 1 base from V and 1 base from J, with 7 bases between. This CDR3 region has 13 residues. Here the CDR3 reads CSARVAGNTEAFF. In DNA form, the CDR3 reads TGCAGTGCTAGAGTCGCCGGGAACACTGAAGCTTTCTTT.

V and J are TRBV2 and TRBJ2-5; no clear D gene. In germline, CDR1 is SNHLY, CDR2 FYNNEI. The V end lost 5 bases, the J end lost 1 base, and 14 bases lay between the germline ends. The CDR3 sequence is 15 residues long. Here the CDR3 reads CASSPISVGQETQYF. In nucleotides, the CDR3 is TGTGCCAGCAGTCCGATCAGCGTAGGCCAAGAGACCCAGTACTTC. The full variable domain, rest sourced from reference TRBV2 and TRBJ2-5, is EPEVTQTPSHQVTQMGQEVILRCVPISNHLYFYWYRQILGQKVEFLVSFYNNEISEKSEIFDDQFSVERPDGSNFTLKIRSTKLEDSAMYFCASSPISVGQETQYFGPGTRLLVL.